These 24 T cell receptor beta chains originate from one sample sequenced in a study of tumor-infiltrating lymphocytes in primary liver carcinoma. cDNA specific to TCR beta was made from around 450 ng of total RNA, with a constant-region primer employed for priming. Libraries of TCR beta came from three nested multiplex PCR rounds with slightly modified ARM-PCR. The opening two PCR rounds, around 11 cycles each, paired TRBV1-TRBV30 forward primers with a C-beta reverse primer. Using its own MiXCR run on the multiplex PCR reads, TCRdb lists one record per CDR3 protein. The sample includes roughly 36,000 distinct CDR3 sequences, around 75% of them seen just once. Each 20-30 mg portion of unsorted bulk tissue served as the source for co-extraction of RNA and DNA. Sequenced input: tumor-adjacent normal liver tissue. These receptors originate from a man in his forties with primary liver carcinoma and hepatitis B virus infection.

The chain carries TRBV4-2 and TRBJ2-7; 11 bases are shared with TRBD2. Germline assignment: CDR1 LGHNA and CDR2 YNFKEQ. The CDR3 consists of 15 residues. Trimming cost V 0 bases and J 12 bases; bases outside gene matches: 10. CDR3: CASSQDSGRDNGRYF. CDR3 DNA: TGTGCCAGCAGCCAAGATAGCGGGAGGGACAACGGGCGGTACTTC.

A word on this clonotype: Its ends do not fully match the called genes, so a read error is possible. This CDR3 is CASNPTGVAGKLFF. CDR3 DNA: TGTGCAAGCAACCCGACAGGGGTGGCCGGGAAGCTGTTTTTT. This sequence joins TRBV12-3 or TRBV12-4 and TRBJ2-2; 8 bases match TRBD1. The length of the CDR3 is 14 residues.

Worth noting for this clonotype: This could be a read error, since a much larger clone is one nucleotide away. CDR3 residues: CASRLDMYSNQPQHF. The DNA for the CDR3 is TGTGCCAGCAGGCTGGACATGTATAGCAATCAGCCCCAGCATTTT. The chain carries TRBV28 and TRBJ1-5; possible D gene TRBD1, 5 bases. V lost 6 bases and J lost 0, with 12 bases in between. Looked up from germline, CDR1 is MDHEN and CDR2 is SYDVKM. This CDR3 has 15 amino acids.

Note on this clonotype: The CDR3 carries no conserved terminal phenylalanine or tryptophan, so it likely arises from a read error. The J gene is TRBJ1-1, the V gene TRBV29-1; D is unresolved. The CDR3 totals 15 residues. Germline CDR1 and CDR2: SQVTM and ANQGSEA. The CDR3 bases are TGCAGCGTCGGCGTAGGGTGGGGTATGAACGCTGAAGCTTTCTCT. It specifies CSVGVGWGMNAEAFS.

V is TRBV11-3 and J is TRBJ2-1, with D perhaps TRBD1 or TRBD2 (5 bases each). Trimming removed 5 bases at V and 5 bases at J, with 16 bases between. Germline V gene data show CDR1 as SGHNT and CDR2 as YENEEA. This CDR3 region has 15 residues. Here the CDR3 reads CASSLGRNGDNEQFF. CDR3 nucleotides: TGTGCCAGCAGCCTGGGACGGAACGGGGACAATGAGCAGTTCTTC.

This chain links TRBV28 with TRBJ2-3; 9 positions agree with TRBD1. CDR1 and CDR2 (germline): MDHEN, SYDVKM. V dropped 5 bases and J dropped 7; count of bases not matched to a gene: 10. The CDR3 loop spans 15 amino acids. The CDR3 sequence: CASSRTGDSTYTQYF. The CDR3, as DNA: TGTGCCAGCAGTCGGACAGGGGATAGCACGTATACGCAGTATTTT.

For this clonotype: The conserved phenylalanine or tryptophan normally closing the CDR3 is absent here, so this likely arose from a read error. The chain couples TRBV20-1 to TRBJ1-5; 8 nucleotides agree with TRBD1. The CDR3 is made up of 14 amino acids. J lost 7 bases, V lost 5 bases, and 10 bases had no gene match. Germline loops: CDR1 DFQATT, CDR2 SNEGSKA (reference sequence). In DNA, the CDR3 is TGCAGTGCTCCCCAAAACAGGGGGTGGCAGCCCCAGCATCTT. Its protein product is CSAPQNRGWQPQHL.

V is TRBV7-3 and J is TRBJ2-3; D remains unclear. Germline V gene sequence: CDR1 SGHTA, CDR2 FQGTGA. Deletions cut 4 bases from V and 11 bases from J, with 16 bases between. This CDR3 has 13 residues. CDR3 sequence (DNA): TGTGCCAGCAGCTACGAAGCTGCACATATGCAGTATTTT. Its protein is CASSYEAAHMQYF.

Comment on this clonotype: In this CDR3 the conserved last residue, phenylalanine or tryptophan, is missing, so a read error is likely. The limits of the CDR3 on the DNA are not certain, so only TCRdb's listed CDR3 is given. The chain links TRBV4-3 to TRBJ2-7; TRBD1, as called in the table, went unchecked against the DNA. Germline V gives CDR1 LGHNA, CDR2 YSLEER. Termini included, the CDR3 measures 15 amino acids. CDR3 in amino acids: CTSSQDTGTTDAEYS.

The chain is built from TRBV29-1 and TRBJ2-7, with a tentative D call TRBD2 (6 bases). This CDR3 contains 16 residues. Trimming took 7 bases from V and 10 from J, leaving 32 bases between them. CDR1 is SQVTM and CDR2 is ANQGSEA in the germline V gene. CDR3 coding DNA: TGCAGCGCCGTGACATCTGGGACTGGCACTCCCTGCGAACAGTACTTC. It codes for CSAVTSGTGTPCEQYF.

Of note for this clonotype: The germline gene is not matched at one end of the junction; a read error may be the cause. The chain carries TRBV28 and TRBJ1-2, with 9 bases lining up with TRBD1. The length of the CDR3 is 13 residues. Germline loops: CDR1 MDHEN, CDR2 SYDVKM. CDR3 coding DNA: TGTGCCAGCAGACGACAGGGGGTAGAGGGCTACACCTTT. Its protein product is CASRRQGVEGYTF.

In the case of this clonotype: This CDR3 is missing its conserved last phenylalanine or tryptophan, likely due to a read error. CDR3 coding DNA: TGTGCCAGCAGCTACCCCGGGACCAGCGGTAACAATGAGCAGTTCTTA. The encoded protein is CASSYPGTSGNNEQFL. This chain joins TRBV11-2 and TRBJ2-1, with D possibly being TRBD1 or TRBD2 (5 bases each). From germline, CDR1 is SGHAT and CDR2 FQNNGV. CDR3 length equals 16 residues. With 4 bases removed from V and 5 bases from J, the gap between germline ends came to 18 bases.

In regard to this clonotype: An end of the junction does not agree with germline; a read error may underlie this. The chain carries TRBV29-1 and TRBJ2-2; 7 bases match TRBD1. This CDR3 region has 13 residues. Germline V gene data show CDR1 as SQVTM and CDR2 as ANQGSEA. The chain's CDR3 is CGVELTGAGELSF. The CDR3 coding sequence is TGCGGCGTTGAGTTAACAGGGGCCGGGGAGCTGTCTTTT.

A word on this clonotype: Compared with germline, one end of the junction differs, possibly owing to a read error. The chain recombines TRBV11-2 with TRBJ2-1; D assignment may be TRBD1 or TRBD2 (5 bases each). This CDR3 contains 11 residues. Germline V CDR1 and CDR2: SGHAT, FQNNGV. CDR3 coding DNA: TGTACCAGCGGCTTTGAGAGGGGGCAGTTCTTC. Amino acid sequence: CTSGFERGQFF.

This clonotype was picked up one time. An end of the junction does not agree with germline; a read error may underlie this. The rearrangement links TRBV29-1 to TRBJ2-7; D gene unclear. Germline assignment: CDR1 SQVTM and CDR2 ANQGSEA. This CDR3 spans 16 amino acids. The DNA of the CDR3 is TGCAGCGCCATGACATCTAGGACCGGCACTCCCTGCGAGCAGCAGTTC. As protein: CSAMTSRTGTPCEQQF.

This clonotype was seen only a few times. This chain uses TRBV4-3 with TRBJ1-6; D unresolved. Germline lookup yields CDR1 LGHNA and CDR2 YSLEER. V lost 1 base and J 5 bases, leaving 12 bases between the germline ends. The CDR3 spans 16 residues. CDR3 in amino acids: CASSQAQTVDNSPLHF. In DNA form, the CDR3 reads TGCGCCAGCAGCCAAGCACAAACCGTCGATAATTCACCCCTCCACTTT.

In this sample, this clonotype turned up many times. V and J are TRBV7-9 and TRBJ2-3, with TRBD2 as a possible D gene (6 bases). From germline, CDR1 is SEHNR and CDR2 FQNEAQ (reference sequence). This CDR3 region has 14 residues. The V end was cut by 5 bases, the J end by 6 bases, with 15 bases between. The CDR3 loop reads CASSQETGADTQYF. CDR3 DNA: TGTGCCAGCAGCCAGGAGACGGGAGCCGATACGCAGTATTTT.

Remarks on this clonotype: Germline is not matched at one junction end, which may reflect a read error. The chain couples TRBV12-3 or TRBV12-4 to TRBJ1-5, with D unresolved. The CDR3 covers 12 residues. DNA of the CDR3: TGTGCAAGCAGTTCCCTTAACGATCCCCAGCATTTT. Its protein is CASSSLNDPQHF.

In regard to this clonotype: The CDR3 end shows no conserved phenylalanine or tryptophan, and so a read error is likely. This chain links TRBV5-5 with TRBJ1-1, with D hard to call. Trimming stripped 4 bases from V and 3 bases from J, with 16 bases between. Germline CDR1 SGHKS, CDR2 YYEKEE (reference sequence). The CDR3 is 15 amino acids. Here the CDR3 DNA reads TGTGCCAGCAGCCATGCGGGTGAACGGTACACTGAAGCTTTCTAT. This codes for CASSHAGERYTEAFY.

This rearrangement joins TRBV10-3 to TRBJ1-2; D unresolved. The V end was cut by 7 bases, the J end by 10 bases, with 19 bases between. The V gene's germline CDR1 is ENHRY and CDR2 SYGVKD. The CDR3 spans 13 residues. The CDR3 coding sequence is TGTGCCATCACGGAGGACGCGGACTATTACTACACCTTC. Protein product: CAITEDADYYYTF.

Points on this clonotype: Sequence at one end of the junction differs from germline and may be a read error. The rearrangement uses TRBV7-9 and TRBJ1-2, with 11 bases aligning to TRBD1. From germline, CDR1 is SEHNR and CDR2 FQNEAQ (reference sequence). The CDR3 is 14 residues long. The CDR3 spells CANSWDRGFHGYTF. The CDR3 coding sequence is TGTGCCAACAGTTGGGACAGGGGGTTTCATGGCTACACCTTT.

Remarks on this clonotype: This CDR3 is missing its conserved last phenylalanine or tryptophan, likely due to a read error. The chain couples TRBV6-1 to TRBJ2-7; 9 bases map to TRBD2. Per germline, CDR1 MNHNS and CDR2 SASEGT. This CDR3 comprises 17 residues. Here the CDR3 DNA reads TGCGCCAGCAGTGAAGGGCGGGGGAGACTAGCGGTCTACGAGCAGTACCTC. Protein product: CASSEGRGRLAVYEQYL.

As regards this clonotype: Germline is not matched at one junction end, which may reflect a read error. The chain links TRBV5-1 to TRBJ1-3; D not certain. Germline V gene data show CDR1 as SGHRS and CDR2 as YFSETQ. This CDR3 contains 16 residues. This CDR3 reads CASSLDGQIPGNTIYF. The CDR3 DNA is TGTGCCAGCAGCTTGGACGGGCAGATCCCTGGAAACACCATATATTTT.

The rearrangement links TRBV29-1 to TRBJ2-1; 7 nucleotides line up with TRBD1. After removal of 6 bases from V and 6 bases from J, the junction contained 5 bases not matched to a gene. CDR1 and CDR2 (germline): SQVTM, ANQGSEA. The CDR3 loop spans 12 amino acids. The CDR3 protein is CSVQTGSNEQFF. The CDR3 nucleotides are TGCAGCGTACAGACAGGGTCCAATGAGCAGTTCTTC.